This passage covers 12 T cell receptor beta chains from one sample sequenced in a study of PD-1 blockade in classical Hodgkin lymphoma (dated by TCRdb to about 2020). The sample's time point, from its label and the paper: cycle 1 day 1 (C1D1), immediately before nivolumab initiation. Every trial patient had relapsed after autologous stem cell transplantation, and cohorts A, B and C differed in prior brentuximab vedotin exposure. Libraries were made using the immunoSEQ multiplex PCR assay. TCRdb took over this immuneACCESS table, retaining in-frame rearrangements with V and J assigned. Such tables are incomplete; in checked studies, under half of the missing clones stem from an unresolved V gene, and the remainder is unexplained. The sample table contains tens of thousands of clones; only one count was recorded for under 95% of them. 6.5% to 8% of the sample is held by the ten biggest clonotypes.

This specimen was peripheral blood mononuclear cells (PBMCs), taken at baseline. The receptors here all came from a human donor with classical Hodgkin lymphoma.

This clone was found once. The gene calls are TRBV19 and TRBJ2-7, with D unclear. This CDR3 comprises 12 residues. Deletions cut 1 base from V and 1 base from J, with 2 bases between. Germline V gene sequence: CDR1 LNHDA, CDR2 SQIVND (reference sequence). For the CDR3, the DNA is TGTGCCAGTAGTATAGGATCCTACGAGCAGTACTTC. The encoded protein is CASSIGSYEQYF.

The V and J genes are TRBV27 and TRBJ2-5; D is uncertain. This CDR3 contains 13 residues. Trimming pared 0 bases from V and 4 bases from J, leaving 6 bases between. In germline, CDR1 is MNHEY, CDR2 SMNVEV (reference sequence). The CDR3 DNA is TGTGCCAGCAGTTTATCCGGGCGAGAGACCCAGTACTTC. Translating gives CASSLSGRETQYF.

The genes are TRBV6-5 and TRBJ2-7, with 15 positions matching TRBD2. With 4 bases clipped from V and 3 bases from J, the junction kept 1 base outside the gene matches. Germline V gene lookup returns CDR1 MNHEY and CDR2 SVGAGI. The CDR3 is 15 amino acids. The CDR3 loop reads CASSSGLAGGYEQYF. CDR3 coding DNA: TGTGCCAGCAGTTCGGGACTAGCGGGGGGCTACGAGCAGTACTTC.

The chain recombines TRBV9 with TRBJ2-1; TRBD1 matches 8 bases. With V trimmed by 3 bases and J by 0 bases, 5 bases remained unmatched. Germline CDR1 reads SGDLS; CDR2 reads YYNGEE. This CDR3 spans 16 amino acids. The CDR3 nucleotides are TGTGCCAGCAGCGGGACAGGGCCCAGCTCCTACAATGAGCAGTTCTTC. Its protein is CASSGTGPSSYNEQFF.

The chain links TRBV11-3 to TRBJ2-2, with D tentatively TRBD2 (7 bases). Trimming cost V 4 bases and J 7 bases, with 16 bases left between them. Germline V gives CDR1 SGHNT, CDR2 YENEEA. The CDR3 has 15 amino acids. In nucleotides, the CDR3 is TGTGCCAGCAGCTCACATTACAGGGAGGGCGGGGAGCTGTTTTTT. Translation gives CASSSHYREGGELFF.

The chain employs TRBV30 and TRBJ1-1; D possibly corresponds to TRBD1 (5 bases). Germline CDR1 reads GTSNPN; CDR2 reads SVGIG (reference sequence). V was cut by 4 bases and J by 0 bases, with 15 bases left in between. The CDR3 is 15 residues long. CDR3 DNA: TGTGCCTGGATCGTAAGGGGTGGGGTGAACACTGAAGCTTTCTTT. Its translation: CAWIVRGGVNTEAFF.

This clone was observed once. This chain links TRBV6-5 with TRBJ2-3, with D perhaps matching TRBD1 (5 bases). The CDR3 loop spans 16 amino acids. The germline V gene encodes CDR1 MNHEY and CDR2 SVGAGI. V was cut by 2 bases and J by 0 bases, with 12 bases left in between. The CDR3 DNA sequence: TGTGCCAGCAGTTACGGGGCGACCTATAGCACAGATACGCAGTATTTT. As protein: CASSYGATYSTDTQYF.

The chain employs TRBV19 and TRBJ1-3; D not certain. The CDR3 covers 17 residues. Germline V gene lookup returns CDR1 LNHDA and CDR2 SQIVND (reference sequence). The V and J ends lost 6 bases and 0 bases respectively, with 18 bases between them. The DNA for the CDR3 is TGTGCCAGTAGCCACTATGGGATACAGATCTCTGGAAACACCATATATTTT. Encoded protein: CASSHYGIQISGNTIYF.

V usage is TRBV5-3 and J usage is TRBJ2-7, with 7 bases matching TRBD1. TRBV5-3 is an ORF, and what it does is uncertain. The junction had 15 bases not matched to a gene; V was cut back by 4 bases and J by 5 bases. CDR3 length: 16 amino acids. In DNA, the CDR3 is TGTGCCAGAAGCCCGGACAGGACCAAACGGCATCACGAGCAGTACTTC. Amino acids: CARSPDRTKRHHEQYF.

This chain connects TRBV14 to TRBJ2-5; TRBD1 might be the D (6 bases). The germline V gene has CDR1 SGHDN and CDR2 FVKESK. V lost 2 bases and J 5 bases, leaving 9 bases between the germline ends. The CDR3 totals 13 residues. This CDR3 reads CASSQTGLETQYF. As DNA, the CDR3 is TGTGCCAGCAGCCAAACAGGGTTGGAGACCCAGTACTTC. Full variable domain (rest looked up from reference TRBV14 and TRBJ2-5): EAGVTQFPSHSVIEKGQTVTLRCDPISGHDNLYWYRRVMGKEIKFLLHFVKESKQDESGMPNNRFLAERTGGTYSTLKVQPAELEDSGVYFCASSQTGLETQYFGPGTRLLVL.

This clone has only one observation. The J gene is TRBJ1-3, the V gene TRBV2; 7 bases align to TRBD1. Trimming cost V 8 bases and J 0 bases; bases outside gene matches: 4. The germline gives CDR1 SNHLY, CDR2 FYNNEI. The CDR3 contains 14 residues. This CDR3 is CASRGGFSGNTIYF. CDR3 DNA: TGTGCCAGCCGAGGGGGCTTCTCTGGAAACACCATATATTTT.

V gene TRBV28 combines with J gene TRBJ1-4; perhaps TRBD1 as D (5 bases). The CDR3 is made up of 15 amino acids. V was clipped by 2 bases and J by 3 bases, with 10 bases between them. From germline, CDR1 is MDHEN and CDR2 SYDVKM. The CDR3 is CASSLGGMANEKLFF. For the CDR3, the DNA is TGTGCCAGCAGTTTAGGGGGTATGGCTAATGAAAAACTGTTTTTT.